Listed here are 16 T cell receptor beta chains from one sample, sequenced in a study of Graves' ophthalmopathy and Graves' hyperthyroidism. The study amplified TCR beta CDR3 regions using RNA transcripts. In the first round, RT-PCR was carried out with HTBI primers, and a multiplex PCR formed the second round. Using its own MiXCR run on the multiplex PCR reads, TCRdb lists one record per CDR3 protein. The table has 740,000 or so distinct CDR3 sequences, roughly two fifths seen once; the top ten hold approximately 43%. Sequenced input: peripheral blood. These receptors came from an adult man with Graves' ophthalmopathy.

This clonotype was recorded many times. The CDR3 region is CASSVGQVDQETQYF. The CDR3 DNA is TGTGCCAGCAGTGTGGGACAGGTGGACCAAGAGACCCAGTACTTC. The rearrangement links TRBV2 to TRBJ2-5, with 8 bases that match TRBD1. Germline CDR1 is SNHLY and CDR2 is FYNNEI. Trimming cost V 4 bases and J 0 bases; bases outside gene matches: 4. This CDR3 region has 15 residues.

J is TRBJ2-7 and V is TRBV25-1, with 8 bases matching TRBD1. V shed 6 bases and J 7 bases; nucleotides not matched to a gene: 8. The germline gives CDR1 MGHDK, CDR2 SYGVNS. CDR3 length equals 13 residues. The CDR3 loop is CASRLTGDLEQYF. The CDR3, as DNA: TGTGCCAGCAGGTTGACAGGGGATCTAGAGCAGTACTTC.

The DNA of the CDR3 is TGTGCCAGCGTCGAAGGGGGCACATCCTACGAGCAGTACTTC. Its translation is CASVEGGTSYEQYF. This chain links TRBV28 with TRBJ2-7, with 7 bases that match TRBD1. Trimming at V came to 8 bases and at J to 1 base, leaving 8 bases not matched to a gene. The CDR3 extends over 14 amino acids. Germline V gene sequence: CDR1 MDHEN, CDR2 SYDVKM.

J is TRBJ1-1 and V is TRBV6-5; D may be TRBD1 (6 bases). The CDR3 has 16 residues. CDR1 and CDR2 (germline): MNHEY, SVGAGI. Deletions cut 5 bases from V and 0 bases from J, with 16 bases between. DNA of the CDR3: TGTGCCAGCAGTACACCCCCCGGACAGCTGAACACTGAAGCTTTCTTT. Its translation is CASSTPPGQLNTEAFF.

This clonotype turned up a few times. The chain uses TRBV7-9 and TRBJ2-2, with 7 positions matching TRBD1. Germline V CDR1 and CDR2: SEHNR, FQNEAQ (reference sequence). V lost 5 bases and J lost 5; bases outside the gene matches: 8. This CDR3 is 15 amino acids long. This CDR3 is CASSRWDRDTGELFF. CDR3 DNA: TGTGCCAGCAGCCGTTGGGACAGAGATACCGGGGAGCTGTTTTTT. Based on the CDR3 plus reference TRBV7-9 and TRBJ2-2, the full variable domain is DTGVSQNPRHKITKRGQNVTFRCDPISEHNRLYWYRQTLGQGPEFLTYFQNEAQLEKSRLLSDRFSAERPKGSFSTLEIQRTEQGDSAMYLCASSRWDRDTGELFFGEGSRLTVL.

As for this clonotype: With a much larger clone just one base away, this may be a read error. V gene TRBV7-9 combines with J gene TRBJ2-5; D not certain. Trimming took 3 bases from V and 1 from J, leaving 9 bases between them. The CDR3 covers 14 residues. Germline loops: CDR1 SEHNR, CDR2 FQNEAQ (reference sequence). The CDR3 DNA follows: TGTGCCAGCAGCTTCTGCAGTCGCCAAGAGACCCAGTACTTC. It codes for CASSFCSRQETQYF.

V usage is TRBV7-9 and J usage is TRBJ2-5, with D perhaps TRBD1 (6 bases). V lost 5 bases and J lost 2, with 15 bases in between. Germline V gene sequence: CDR1 SEHNR, CDR2 FQNEAQ (reference sequence). The CDR3 covers 15 residues. CDR3 region: CASSPPGEPQETQYF. DNA of the CDR3: TGTGCCAGCAGCCCCCCAGGGGAGCCTCAAGAGACCCAGTACTTC.

The chain uses TRBV7-6 and TRBJ2-6; tentative D call: TRBD2 (7 bases). V was clipped by 2 bases and J by 0 bases, with 17 bases between them. This CDR3 spans 19 amino acids. Germline V gives CDR1 SGHVS, CDR2 FNYEAQ. CDR3 nucleotides: TGTGCCAGCAGCTTATCCGCCGGGGGGCCTCACTCTGGGGCCAACGTCCTGACTTTC. It specifies CASSLSAGGPHSGANVLTF.

As concerns this clonotype: The junction departs from germline at one end; a sequencing error may be responsible. The chain has TRBV7-9 and TRBJ2-7; D possibly corresponds to TRBD1 (6 bases). There are 18 residues in the CDR3. Looked up from germline, CDR1 is SEHNR and CDR2 is FQNEAQ (reference sequence). CDR3 amino acids: CASSQVGRGRSSRYEQYF. The CDR3 DNA reads TGCGCCAGCAGCCAAGTGGGCAGGGGACGTTCTAGTCGATACGAGCAGTACTTC.

This clonotype has only a few counts. V gene TRBV9 combines with J gene TRBJ2-5; 9 bases map to TRBD2. V was pared by 1 base and J by 5 bases, with 6 bases of the junction left unmatched. The CDR3 has 15 residues. CDR1 is SGDLS and CDR2 is YYNGEE in the germline V gene. CDR3 amino acids: CASSVLRGGDETQYF. The DNA for the CDR3 is TGTGCCAGCAGCGTACTGCGGGGGGGCGATGAGACCCAGTACTTC. The full variable domain, its missing parts supplied by reference TRBV9 and TRBJ2-5, is DSGVTQTPKHLITATGQRVTLRCSPRSGDLSVYWYQQSLDQGLQFLIQYYNGEERAKGNILERFSAQQFPDLHSELNLSSLELGDSALYFCASSVLRGGDETQYFGPGTRLLVL.

This clonotype has more than one count but fewer than ten. The gene calls are TRBV30 and TRBJ1-2; 7 bases match TRBD1. This CDR3 comprises 11 residues. CDR1 GTSNPN and CDR2 SVGIG come from the germline V gene (reference sequence). Germline trimming cut 8 bases from V and 7 bases from J; bases unmatched to any gene: 7. CDR3 protein: CALEGAGGYTF. CDR3 nucleotide sequence: TGTGCCCTTGAGGGGGCAGGTGGCTACACCTTC.

This clonotype turned up a few times. The rearrangement joins TRBV9 to TRBJ2-5, with 11 bases lining up with TRBD1. There are 18 residues in the CDR3. Per germline, CDR1 SGDLS and CDR2 YYNGEE. The J segment lost 5 bases and the V segment lost 0 bases, leaving 12 bases of the junction unmatched. The chain's CDR3 is CASSVVESDRGRRETQYF. Here the CDR3 DNA reads TGTGCCAGCAGCGTAGTGGAGTCGGACAGGGGGCGCCGGGAGACCCAGTACTTC.

This chain uses TRBV19 with TRBJ1-2; perhaps TRBD1 as D (5 bases). CDR1 LNHDA and CDR2 SQIVND come from the germline V gene (reference sequence). CDR3 length: 13 residues. V was cut by 2 bases and J by 3 bases, with 7 bases left in between. As DNA, the CDR3 is TGTGCCAGTAGTATATCAGGGTACTATGGCTACACCTTC. This sequence encodes CASSISGYYGYTF.

Many counts were recorded for this clonotype. The chain has TRBV5-1 and TRBJ1-5; 9 bases agree with TRBD1. The germline V gene encodes CDR1 SGHRS and CDR2 YFSETQ. Trimming at V came to 1 base and at J to 5 bases, leaving 1 base not matched to a gene. The CDR3 spans 14 residues. The CDR3 nucleotides are TGCGCCAGCAGCTTGACAGGGGGCGATCAGCCCCAGCATTTT. The encoded protein is CASSLTGGDQPQHF.

Notes on this clonotype: A much larger clone is a single base away; this may be a read error. The rearrangement joins TRBV7-6 to TRBJ2-6, with 7 bases matching TRBD1. CDR1 SGHVS and CDR2 FNYEAQ come from the germline V gene. CDR3 length: 18 residues. The CDR3 bases are TGTGCCAGCAGCTTAGTTCCAGGGGGTGGCTCTGGGGCCAACGTCCCGACTTTC. Its protein is CASSLVPGGGSGANVPTF.

In DNA, the CDR3 is TGTGCCAGTAGTATAGATAATTACTACAGGGGAGGCTCTGGGGCCAACGTCCTGACTTTC. It encodes CASSIDNYYRGGSGANVLTF. This chain connects TRBV19 to TRBJ2-6; D perhaps matches TRBD1 (7 bases). The CDR3 extends over 20 amino acids. V was trimmed by 0 bases and J by 0 bases, leaving 18 bases between them. Germline V gene lookup returns CDR1 LNHDA and CDR2 SQIVND (reference sequence).